This T cell receptor (beta chain) was retrieved from a study of radiotherapy plus CTLA-4 blockade in lung cancer. For the study at large: Disease control was achieved by approximately 32% of patients, and objective responses by about 19%.

The protocol was immunoSEQ multiplex PCR, while the TCRdb copy is restricted to in-frame clones and leaves out a portion. This sample has 25,000 to 35,000 clones, with roughly 80% found just once. Concerning this clone: The antigen is unknown.

CDR3 length: 16 amino acids. Germline V gene data show CDR1 as SGHKS and CDR2 as YYEKEE (reference sequence). The ends lost 2 bases at V and 1 base at J; junction bases unmatched: 5. Findings and caveats of the study: TCR clones of tumor origin grew in blood after radiotherapy plus ipilimumab. Alongside interferon-beta, early blood T cell clone dynamics were reportedly the best predictor of response.

The sample consisted of peripheral blood, taken from a patient treated with radiotherapy plus ipilimumab. The receptor comes from a human donor with non-small cell lung cancer who had stable disease on radiotherapy plus ipilimumab. V is TRBV5-5 and J is TRBJ2-3, with TRBD1 matching over 9 bases. CDR3 loop: CASSFGTGIRTDTQYF. CDR3 bases: TGTGCCAGCAGCTTCGGGACAGGGATTCGCACAGATACGCAGTATTTT.